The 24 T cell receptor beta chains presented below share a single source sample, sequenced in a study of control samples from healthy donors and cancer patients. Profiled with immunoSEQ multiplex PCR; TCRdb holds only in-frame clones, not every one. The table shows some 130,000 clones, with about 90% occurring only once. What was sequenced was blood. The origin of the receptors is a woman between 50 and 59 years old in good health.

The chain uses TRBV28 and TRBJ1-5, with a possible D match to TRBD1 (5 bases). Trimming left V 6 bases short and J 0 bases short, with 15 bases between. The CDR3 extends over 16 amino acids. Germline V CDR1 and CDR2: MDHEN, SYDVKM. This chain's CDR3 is CASRRKRGYSNQPQHF. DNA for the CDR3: TGTGCCAGCAGACGCAAAAGGGGTTATAGCAATCAGCCCCAGCATTTT.

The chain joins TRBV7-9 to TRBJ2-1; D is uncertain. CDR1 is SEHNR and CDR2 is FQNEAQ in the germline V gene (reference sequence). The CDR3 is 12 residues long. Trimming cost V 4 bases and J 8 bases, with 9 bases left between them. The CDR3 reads CASSSDSHEQFF. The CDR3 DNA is TGTGCCAGCAGCTCAGACTCCCATGAGCAGTTCTTC.

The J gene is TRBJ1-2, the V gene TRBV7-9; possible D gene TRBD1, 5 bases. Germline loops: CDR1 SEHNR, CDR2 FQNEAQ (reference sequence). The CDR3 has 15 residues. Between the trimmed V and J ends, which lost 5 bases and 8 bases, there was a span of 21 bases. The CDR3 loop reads CASSDNYRKVDGYTF. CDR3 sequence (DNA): TGTGCCAGCAGCGACAATTACAGGAAGGTAGACGGCTACACCTTC.

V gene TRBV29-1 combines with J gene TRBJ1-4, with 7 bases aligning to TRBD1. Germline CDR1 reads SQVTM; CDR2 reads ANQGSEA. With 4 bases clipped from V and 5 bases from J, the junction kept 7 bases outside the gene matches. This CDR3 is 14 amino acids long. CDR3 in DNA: TGCAGCGTTGCCATGGAGGGGGCGAATGAAAAACTGTTTTTT. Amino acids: CSVAMEGANEKLFF.

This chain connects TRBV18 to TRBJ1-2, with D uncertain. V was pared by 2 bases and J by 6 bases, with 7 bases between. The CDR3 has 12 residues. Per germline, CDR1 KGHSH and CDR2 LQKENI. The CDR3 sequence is CASSPSGDGYTF. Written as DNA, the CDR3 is TGTGCCAGCTCACCATCAGGAGATGGCTACACCTTC.

Written as DNA, the CDR3 is TGTGCCAGCAGTTTCCTGGGTCAAACGAACACTGAAGCTTTCTTT. This translates into CASSFLGQTNTEAFF. The chain links TRBV28 to TRBJ1-1; D unclear. Trimming pared 3 bases from V and 1 base from J, leaving 12 bases between. Germline loops: CDR1 MDHEN, CDR2 SYDVKM. This CDR3 is built from 15 residues.

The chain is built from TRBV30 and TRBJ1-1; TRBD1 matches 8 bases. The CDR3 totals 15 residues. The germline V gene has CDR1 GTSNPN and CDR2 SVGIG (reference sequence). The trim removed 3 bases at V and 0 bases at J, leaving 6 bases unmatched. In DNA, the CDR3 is TGTGCCTGGAGGCGCGGGACAGGAATGAACACTGAAGCTTTCTTT. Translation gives CAWRRGTGMNTEAFF.

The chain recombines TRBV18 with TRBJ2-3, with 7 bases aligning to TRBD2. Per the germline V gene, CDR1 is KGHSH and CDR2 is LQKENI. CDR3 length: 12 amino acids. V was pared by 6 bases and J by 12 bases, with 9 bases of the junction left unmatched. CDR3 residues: CASSEAGTTQYF. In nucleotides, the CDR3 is TGTGCCAGCTCCGAAGCCGGGACTACACAGTATTTT.

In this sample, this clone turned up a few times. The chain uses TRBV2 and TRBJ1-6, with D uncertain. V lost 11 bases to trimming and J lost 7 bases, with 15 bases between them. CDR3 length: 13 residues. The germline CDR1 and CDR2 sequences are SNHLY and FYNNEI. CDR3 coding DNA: TGTGCCTCAAAGGACGGACGGAATTCACCCCTCCACTTT. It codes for CASKDGRNSPLHF.

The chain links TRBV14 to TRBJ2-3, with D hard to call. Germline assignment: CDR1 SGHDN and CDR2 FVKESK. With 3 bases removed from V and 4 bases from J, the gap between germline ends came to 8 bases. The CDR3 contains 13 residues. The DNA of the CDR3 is TGTGCCAGCAGCCACCTGGATGCAGATACGCAGTATTTT. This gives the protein CASSHLDADTQYF.

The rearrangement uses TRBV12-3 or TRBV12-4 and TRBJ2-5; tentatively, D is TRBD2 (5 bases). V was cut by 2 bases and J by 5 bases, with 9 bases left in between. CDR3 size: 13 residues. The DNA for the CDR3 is TGTGCCAGCAGTTTACTCGGCGGGGAGACCCAGTACTTC. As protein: CASSLLGGETQYF.

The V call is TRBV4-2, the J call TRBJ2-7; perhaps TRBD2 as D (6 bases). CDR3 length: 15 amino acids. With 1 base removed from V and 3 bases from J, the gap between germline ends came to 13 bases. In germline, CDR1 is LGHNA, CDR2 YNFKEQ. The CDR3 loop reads CASSQAASEHYEQYF. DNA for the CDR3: TGTGCCAGCAGCCAAGCGGCTAGCGAGCACTACGAGCAGTACTTC.

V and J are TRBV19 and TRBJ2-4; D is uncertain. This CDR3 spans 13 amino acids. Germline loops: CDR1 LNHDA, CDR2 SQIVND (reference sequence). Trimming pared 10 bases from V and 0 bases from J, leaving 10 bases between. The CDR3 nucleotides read TGTGCCACCACCGGCAGAGCCAAAAACATTCAGTACTTC. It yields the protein CATTGRAKNIQYF. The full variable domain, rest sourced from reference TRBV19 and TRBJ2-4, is DGGITQSPKYLFRKEGQNVTLSCEQNLNHDAMYWYRQDPGQGLRLIYYSQIVNDFQKGDIAEGYSVSREKKESFPLTVTSAQKNPTAFYLCATTGRAKNIQYFGAGTRLSVL.

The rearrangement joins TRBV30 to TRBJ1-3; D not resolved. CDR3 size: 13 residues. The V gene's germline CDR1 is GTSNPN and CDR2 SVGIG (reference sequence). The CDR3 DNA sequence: TGTGGCGGTGTTGGGTACTCTGGAAACACCATATATTTT. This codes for CGGVGYSGNTIYF.

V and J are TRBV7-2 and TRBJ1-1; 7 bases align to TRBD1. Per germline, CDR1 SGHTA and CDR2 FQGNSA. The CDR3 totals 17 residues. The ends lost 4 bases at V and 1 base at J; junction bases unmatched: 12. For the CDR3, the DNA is TGTGCCAGCAGCTCAGGGGGTAACAGGGTAAGGAACACTGAAGCTTTCTTT. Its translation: CASSSGGNRVRNTEAFF.

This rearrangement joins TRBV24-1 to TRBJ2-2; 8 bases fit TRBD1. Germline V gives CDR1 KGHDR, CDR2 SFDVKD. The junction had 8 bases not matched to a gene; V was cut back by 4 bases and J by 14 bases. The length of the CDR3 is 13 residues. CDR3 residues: CATSDKDRDELFF. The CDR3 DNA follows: TGTGCCACCAGTGACAAGGACAGGGACGAACTGTTTTTT.

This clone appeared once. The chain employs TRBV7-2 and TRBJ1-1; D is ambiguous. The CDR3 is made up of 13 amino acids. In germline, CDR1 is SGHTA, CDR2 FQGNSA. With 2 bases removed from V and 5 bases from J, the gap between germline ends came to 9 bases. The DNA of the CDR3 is TGTGCCAGCAGCTTAACCCCGAGGACTGAAGCTTTCTTT. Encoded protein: CASSLTPRTEAFF. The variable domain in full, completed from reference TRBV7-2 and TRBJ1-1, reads GAGVSQSPSNKVTEKGKDVELRCDPISGHTALYWYRQSLGQGLEFLIYFQGNSAPDKSGLPSDRFSAERTGGSVSTLTIQRTQQEDSAVYLCASSLTPRTEAFFGQGTRLTVV.

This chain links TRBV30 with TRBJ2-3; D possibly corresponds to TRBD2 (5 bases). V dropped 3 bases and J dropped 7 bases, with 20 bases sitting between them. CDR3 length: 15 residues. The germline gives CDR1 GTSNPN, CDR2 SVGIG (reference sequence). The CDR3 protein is CAWRLLGGFPNTQYF. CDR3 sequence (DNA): TGTGCCTGGAGGCTGTTGGGCGGGTTCCCTAATACGCAGTATTTT.

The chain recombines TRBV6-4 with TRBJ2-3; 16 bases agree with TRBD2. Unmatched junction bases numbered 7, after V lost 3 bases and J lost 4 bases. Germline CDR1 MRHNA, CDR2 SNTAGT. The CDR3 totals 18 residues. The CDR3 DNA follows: TGTGCCAGCAGTGAGTTTGGGACTAGCGGGGGGGCTCCAGATACGCAGTATTTT. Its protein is CASSEFGTSGGAPDTQYF.

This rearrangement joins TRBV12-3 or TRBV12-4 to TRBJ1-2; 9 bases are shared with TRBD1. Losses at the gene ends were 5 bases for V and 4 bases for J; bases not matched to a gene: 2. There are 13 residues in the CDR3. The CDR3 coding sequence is TGTGCCAGCAGTCGGGACAGGGTCTATGGCTACACCTTC. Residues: CASSRDRVYGYTF.

The CDR3: CASSFFRTGESFF. The CDR3 DNA follows: TGTGCCAGCAGTTTCTTCCGAACAGGGGAGTCCTTCTTT. The J gene is TRBJ1-1, the V gene TRBV12-3 or TRBV12-4, with 7 bases aligning to TRBD1. This CDR3 is built from 13 residues. V shed 3 bases and J 14 bases; nucleotides not matched to a gene: 12.

The CDR3 loop reads CASSNPRDSGLPGSEAFF. In DNA form, the CDR3 reads TGTGCCAGCAGTAACCCTAGGGACAGCGGCTTACCAGGGAGTGAAGCTTTCTTT. This rearrangement joins TRBV25-1 to TRBJ1-1; TRBD1 matches 7 bases. The J segment lost 7 bases and the V segment lost 5 bases, leaving 22 bases of the junction unmatched. Germline V lookup: CDR1 MGHDK, CDR2 SYGVNS. This CDR3 spans 18 amino acids.

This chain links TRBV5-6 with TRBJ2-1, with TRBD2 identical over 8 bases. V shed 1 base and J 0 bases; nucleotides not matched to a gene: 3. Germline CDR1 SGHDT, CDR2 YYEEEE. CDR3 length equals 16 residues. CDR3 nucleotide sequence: TGTGCCAGCAGCTTGTGGACTAGCAGCTCCTACAATGAGCAGTTCTTC. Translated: CASSLWTSSSYNEQFF.

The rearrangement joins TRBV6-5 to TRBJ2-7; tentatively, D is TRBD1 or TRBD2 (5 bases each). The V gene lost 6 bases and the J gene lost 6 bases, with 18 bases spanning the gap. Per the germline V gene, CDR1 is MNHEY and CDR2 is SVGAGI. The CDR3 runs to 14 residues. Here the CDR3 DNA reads TGTGCCAGCAGGGAGGTGGGGCCCCAGGGCGAGCAGTACTTC. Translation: CASREVGPQGEQYF.